This T cell receptor beta chain was recovered during a study of cytomegalovirus exposure and HLA in healthy donors. Notes on the study in general: Most TCR sequences were seen very rarely across donors, but some public TCRs occurred in many. The study designated 164 TCR beta chains cytomegalovirus-associated.

The CDR3 is 15 residues long. Deletions cut 3 bases from V and 2 bases from J, with 11 bases between. Germline assignment: CDR1 LNHDA and CDR2 SQIVND (reference sequence). Method: immunoSEQ multiplex PCR; TCRdb's copy keeps in-frame clones and lacks some. The sample lists under 70,000 clones, 85% to 90% seen once, with 1.7% in the top ten. On this clone: The target antigen is unknown.

The V and J genes are TRBV19 and TRBJ2-4; D is ambiguous. The material sequenced was PBMCs. The origin of this receptor is a woman aged 18 to 35 in good health and CMV-seronegative. As DNA, the CDR3 is TGTGCCAGTAGTATGTCGTCGGTTACCAAAAACATTCAGTACTTC. As protein: CASSMSSVTKNIQYF. Based on the CDR3 plus reference TRBV19 and TRBJ2-4, the full variable domain is DGGITQSPKYLFRKEGQNVTLSCEQNLNHDAMYWYRQDPGQGLRLIYYSQIVNDFQKGDIAEGYSVSREKKESFPLTVTSAQKNPTAFYLCASSMSSVTKNIQYFGAGTRLSVL.